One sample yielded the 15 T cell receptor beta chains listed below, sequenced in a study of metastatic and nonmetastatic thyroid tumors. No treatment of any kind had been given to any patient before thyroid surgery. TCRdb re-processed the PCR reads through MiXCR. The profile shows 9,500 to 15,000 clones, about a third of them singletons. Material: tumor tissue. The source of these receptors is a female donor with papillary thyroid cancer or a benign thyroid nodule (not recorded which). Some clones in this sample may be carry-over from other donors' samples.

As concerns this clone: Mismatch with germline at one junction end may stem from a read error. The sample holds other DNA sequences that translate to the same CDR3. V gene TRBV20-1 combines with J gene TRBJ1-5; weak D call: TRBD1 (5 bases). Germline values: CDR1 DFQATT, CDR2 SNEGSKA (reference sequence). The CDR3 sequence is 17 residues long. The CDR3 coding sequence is TGCAGTGCTAGAGATCCATTTAGGGCAGGGAGCAACCAGCCCCAACATTTT. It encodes CSARDPFRAGSNQPQHF.

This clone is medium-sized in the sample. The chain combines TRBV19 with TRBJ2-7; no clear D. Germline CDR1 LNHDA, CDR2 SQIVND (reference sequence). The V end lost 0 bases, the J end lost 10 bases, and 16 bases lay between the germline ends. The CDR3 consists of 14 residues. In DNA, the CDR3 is TGTGCCAGTAGTATAGACAGGACCCCACTAAGACAGTACTTC. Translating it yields CASSIDRTPLRQYF. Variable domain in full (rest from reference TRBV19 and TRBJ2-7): DGGITQSPKYLFRKEGQNVTLSCEQNLNHDAMYWYRQDPGQGLRLIYYSQIVNDFQKGDIAEGYSVSREKKESFPLTVTSAQKNPTAFYLCASSIDRTPLRQYFGPGTRLTVT.

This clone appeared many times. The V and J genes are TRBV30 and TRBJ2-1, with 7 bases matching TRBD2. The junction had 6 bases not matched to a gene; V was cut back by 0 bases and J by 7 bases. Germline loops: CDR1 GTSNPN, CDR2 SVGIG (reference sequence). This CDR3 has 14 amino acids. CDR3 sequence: CAWSVAGEANEQFF. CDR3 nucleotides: TGTGCCTGGAGTGTGGCGGGAGAGGCTAATGAGCAGTTCTTC. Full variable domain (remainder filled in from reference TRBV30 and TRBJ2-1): SQTIHQWPATLVQPVGSPLSLECTVEGTSNPNLYWYRQAAGRGLQLLFYSVGIGQISSEVPQNLSASRPQDRQFILSSKKLLLSDSGFYLCAWSVAGEANEQFFGPGTRLTVL.

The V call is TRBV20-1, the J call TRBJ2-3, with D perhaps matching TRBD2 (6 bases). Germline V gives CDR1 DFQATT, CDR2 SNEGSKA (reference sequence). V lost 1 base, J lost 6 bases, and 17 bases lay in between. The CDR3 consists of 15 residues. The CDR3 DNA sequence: TGCAGTGCTAGAGTTGGAGCGGGCCGAATGGATACGCAGTATTTT. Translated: CSARVGAGRMDTQYF.

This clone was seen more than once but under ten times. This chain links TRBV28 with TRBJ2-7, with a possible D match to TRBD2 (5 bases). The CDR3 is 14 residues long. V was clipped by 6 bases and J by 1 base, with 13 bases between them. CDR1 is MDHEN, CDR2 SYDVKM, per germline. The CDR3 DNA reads TGTGCCAGCAGCCAACTCCGGGGTTCCTACGAGCAGTACTTC. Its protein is CASSQLRGSYEQYF.

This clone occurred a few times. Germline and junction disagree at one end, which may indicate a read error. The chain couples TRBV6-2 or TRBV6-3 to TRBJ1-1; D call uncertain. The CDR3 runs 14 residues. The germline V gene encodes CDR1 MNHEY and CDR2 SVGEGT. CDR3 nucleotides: TGTGCCAGCAGTTACGATGAGATGAACACTGAAGCTTTTTTT. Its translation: CASSYDEMNTEAFF.

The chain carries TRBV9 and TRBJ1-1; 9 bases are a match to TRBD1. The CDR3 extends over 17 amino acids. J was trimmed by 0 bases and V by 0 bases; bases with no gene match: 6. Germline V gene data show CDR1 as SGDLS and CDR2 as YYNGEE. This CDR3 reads CASSVDPGQGMNTEAFF. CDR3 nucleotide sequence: TGTGCCAGCAGCGTAGACCCCGGACAGGGGATGAACACTGAAGCTTTCTTT.

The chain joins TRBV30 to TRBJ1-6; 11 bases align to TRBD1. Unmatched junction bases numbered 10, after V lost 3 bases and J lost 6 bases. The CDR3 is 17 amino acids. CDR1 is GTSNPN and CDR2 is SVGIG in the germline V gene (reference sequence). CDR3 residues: CAWRDGQGAAGNSPLHF. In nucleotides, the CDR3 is TGTGCCTGGAGGGACGGACAGGGGGCAGCTGGTAATTCACCCCTCCACTTT.

CDR3 sequence reads: CATRHQSYEQYF. As DNA, the CDR3 is TGTGCCACCCGACACCAGAGCTACGAGCAGTACTTC. The rearrangement links TRBV24-1 to TRBJ2-7; D not certain. Germline-derived CDR1 and CDR2 are KGHDR and SFDVKD. V was cut by 9 bases and J by 3 bases, with 11 bases left in between. The CDR3 has 12 residues.

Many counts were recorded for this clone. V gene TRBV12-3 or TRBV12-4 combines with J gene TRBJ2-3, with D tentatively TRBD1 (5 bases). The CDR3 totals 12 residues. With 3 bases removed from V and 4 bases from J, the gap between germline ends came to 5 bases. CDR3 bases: TGTGCCAGCAGTTTCAGGGCAGATACGCAGTATTTT. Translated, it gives CASSFRADTQYF.

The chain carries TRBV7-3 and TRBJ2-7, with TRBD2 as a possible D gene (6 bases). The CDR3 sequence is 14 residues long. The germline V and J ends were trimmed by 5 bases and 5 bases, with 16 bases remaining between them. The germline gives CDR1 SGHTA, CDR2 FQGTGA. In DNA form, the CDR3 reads TGTGCCAGCAGCCAAGGAGGGCAGGGCCACGAGCAGTACTTC. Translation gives CASSQGGQGHEQYF.

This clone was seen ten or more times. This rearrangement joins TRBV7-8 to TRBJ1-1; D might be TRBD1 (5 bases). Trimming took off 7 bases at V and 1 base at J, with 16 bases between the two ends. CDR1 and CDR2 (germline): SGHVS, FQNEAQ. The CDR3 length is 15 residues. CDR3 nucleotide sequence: TGTGCCAGCACCTCGCGGGACCAAAAGAACACTGAAGCTTTCTTT. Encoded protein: CASTSRDQKNTEAFF.

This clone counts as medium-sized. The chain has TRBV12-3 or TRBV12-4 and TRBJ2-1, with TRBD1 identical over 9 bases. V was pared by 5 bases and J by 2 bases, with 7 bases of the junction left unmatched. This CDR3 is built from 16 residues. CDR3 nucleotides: TGTGCCAGCAGTCCCCTGGGACAGGGCACCTACAATGAGCAGTTCTTC. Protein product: CASSPLGQGTYNEQFF.

In nucleotides, the CDR3 is TGCAGTGCTAGGAAACTAAGGGATGAGCAGTTCTTC. This gives the protein CSARKLRDEQFF. The J gene is TRBJ2-1, the V gene TRBV20-1; no clear D gene. The V and J ends lost 3 bases and 8 bases respectively, with 11 bases between them. The CDR3 is 12 amino acids. Germline-derived CDR1 and CDR2 are DFQATT and SNEGSKA (reference sequence).

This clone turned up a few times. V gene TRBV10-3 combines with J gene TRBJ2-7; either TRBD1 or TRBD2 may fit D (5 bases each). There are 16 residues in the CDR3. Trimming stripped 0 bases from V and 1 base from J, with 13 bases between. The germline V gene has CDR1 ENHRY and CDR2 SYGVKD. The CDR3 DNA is TGTGCCATCAGTGAGTCGAGGGGCAGGGTGTCCTACGAGCAGTACTTC. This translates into CAISESRGRVSYEQYF.